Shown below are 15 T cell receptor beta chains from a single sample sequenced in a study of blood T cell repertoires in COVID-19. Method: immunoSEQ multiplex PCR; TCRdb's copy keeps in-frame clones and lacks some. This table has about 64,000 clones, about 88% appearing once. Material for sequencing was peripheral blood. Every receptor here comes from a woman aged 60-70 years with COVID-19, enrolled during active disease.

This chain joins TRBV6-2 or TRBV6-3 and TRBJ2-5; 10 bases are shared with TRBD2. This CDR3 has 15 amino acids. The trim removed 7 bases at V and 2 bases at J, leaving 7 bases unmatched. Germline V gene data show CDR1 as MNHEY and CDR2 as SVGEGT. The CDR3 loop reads CASTPYSGGQETQYF. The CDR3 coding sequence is TGTGCCAGCACCCCCTATAGCGGGGGGCAAGAGACCCAGTACTTC.

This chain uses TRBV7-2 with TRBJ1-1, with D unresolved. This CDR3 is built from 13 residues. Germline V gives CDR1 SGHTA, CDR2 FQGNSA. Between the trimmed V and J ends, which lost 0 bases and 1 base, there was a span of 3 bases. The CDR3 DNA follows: TGTGCCAGCAGCTTAGCGGCGAACACTGAAGCTTTCTTT. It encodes CASSLAANTEAFF.

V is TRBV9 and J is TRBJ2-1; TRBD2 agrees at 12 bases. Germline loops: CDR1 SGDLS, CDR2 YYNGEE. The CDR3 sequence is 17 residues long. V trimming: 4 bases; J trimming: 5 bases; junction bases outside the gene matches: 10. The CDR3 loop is CASSSPALAGGNNEQFF. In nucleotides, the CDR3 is TGTGCCAGCAGCTCCCCGGCCCTAGCGGGGGGGAACAATGAGCAGTTCTTC. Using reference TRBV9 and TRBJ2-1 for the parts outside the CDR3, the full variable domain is DSGVTQTPKHLITATGQRVTLRCSPRSGDLSVYWYQQSLDQGLQFLIQYYNGEERAKGNILERFSAQQFPDLHSELNLSSLELGDSALYFCASSSPALAGGNNEQFFGPGTRLTVL.

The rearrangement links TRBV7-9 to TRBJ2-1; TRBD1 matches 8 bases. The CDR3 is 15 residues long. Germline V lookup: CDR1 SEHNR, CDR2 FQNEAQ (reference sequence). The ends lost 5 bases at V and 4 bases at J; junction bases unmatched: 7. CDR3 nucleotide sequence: TGTGCCAGCAGCCTTGGACAGGGAAAATACAATGAGCAGTTCTTC. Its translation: CASSLGQGKYNEQFF.

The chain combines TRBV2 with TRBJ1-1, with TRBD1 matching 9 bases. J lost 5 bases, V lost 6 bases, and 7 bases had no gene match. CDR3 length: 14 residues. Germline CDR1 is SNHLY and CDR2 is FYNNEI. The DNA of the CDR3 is TGTGCCAGCAGGGGGGGACAGGGCTGGACTGAAGCTTTCTTT. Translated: CASRGGQGWTEAFF.

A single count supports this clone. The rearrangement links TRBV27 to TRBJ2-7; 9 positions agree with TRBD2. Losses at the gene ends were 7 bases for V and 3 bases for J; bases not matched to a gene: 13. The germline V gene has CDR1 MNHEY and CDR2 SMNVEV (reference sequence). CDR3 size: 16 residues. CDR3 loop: CASKTSGTAENYEQYF. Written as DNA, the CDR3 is TGTGCCAGCAAGACTAGCGGAACCGCCGAGAACTACGAGCAGTACTTC.

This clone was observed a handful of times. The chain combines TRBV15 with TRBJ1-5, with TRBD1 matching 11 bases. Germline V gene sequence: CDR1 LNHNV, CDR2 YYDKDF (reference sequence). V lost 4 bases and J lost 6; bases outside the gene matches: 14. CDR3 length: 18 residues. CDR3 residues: CATSTDGQGAPRGQPQHF. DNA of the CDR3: TGTGCCACCAGCACAGACGGACAGGGGGCGCCTAGAGGTCAGCCCCAGCATTTT.

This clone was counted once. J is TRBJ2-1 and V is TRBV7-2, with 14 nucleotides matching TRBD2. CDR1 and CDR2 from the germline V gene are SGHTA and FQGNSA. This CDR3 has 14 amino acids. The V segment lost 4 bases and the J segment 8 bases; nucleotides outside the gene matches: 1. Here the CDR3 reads CASSSGLAGDEQFF. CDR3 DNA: TGTGCCAGCAGCTCGGGACTAGCGGGAGATGAGCAGTTCTTC.

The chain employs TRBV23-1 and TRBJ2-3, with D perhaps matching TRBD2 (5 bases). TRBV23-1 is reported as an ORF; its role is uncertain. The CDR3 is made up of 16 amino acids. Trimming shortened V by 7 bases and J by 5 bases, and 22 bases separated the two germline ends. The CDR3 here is CASIPKDGDVIDTQYF. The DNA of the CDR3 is TGCGCCAGCATCCCGAAGGACGGGGATGTGATAGATACGCAGTATTTT.

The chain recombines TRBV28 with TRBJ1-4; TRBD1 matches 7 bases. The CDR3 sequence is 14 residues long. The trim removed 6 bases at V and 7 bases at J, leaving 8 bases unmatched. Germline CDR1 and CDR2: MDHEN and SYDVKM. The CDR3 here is CASSRGTVGEKLFF. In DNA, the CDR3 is TGTGCCAGCAGCCGAGGGACAGTTGGTGAAAAACTGTTTTTT. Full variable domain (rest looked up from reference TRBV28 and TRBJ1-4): DVKVTQSSRYLVKRTGEKVFLECVQDMDHENMFWYRQDPGLGLRLIYFSYDVKMKEKGDIPEGYSVSREKKERFSLILESASTNQTSMYLCASSRGTVGEKLFFGSGTQLSVL.

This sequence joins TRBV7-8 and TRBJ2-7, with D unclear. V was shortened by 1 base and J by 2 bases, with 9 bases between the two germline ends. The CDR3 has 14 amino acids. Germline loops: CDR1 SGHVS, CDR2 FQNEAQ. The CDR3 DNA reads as TGTGCCAGCAGCTTAGTCCAACAAACCTACGAGCAGTACTTC. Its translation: CASSLVQQTYEQYF.

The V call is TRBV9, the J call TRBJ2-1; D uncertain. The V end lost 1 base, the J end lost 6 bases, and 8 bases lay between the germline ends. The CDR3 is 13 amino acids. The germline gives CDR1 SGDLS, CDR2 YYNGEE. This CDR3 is CASSVPPSNEQFF. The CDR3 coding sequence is TGTGCCAGCAGCGTACCCCCCAGCAATGAGCAGTTCTTC.

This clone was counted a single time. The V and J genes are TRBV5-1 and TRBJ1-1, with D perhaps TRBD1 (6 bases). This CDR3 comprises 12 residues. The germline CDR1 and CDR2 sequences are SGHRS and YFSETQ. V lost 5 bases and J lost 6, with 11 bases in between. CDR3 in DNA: TGCGCCAGCAGTAGGGACATGGCTGAAGCTTTCTTT. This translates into CASSRDMAEAFF.

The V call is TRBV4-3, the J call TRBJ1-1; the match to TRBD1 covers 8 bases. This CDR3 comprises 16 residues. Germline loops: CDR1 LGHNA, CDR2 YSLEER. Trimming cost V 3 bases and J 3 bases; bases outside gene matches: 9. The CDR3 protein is CASSHYRGGPDTEAFF. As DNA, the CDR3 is TGCGCCAGCAGCCATTACAGGGGGGGGCCCGACACTGAAGCTTTCTTT.

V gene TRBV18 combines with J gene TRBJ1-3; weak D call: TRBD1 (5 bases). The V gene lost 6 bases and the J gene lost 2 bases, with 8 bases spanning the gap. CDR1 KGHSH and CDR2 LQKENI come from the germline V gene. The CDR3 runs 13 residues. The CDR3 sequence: CASSTEPGNTIYF. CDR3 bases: TGTGCCAGCTCGACAGAGCCTGGAAACACCATATATTTT.